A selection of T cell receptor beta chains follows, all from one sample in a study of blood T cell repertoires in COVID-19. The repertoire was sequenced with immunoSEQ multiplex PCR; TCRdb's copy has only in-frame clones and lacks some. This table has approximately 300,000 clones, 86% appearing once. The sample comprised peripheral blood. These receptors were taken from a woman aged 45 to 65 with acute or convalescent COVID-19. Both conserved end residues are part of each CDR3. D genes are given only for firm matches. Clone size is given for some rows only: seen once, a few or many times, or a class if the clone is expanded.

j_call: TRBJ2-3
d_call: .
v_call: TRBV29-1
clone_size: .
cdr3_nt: TGCAGCGTTGAAGATCCAGGGTGGGGAACAGATACGCAGTATTTT
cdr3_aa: CSVEDPGWGTDTQYF

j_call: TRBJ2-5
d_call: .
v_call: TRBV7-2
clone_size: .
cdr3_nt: TGTGCCAGCAGCTTAGGCGCAGGTATAAGCCCAGAGACCCAGTACTTC
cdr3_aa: CASSLGAGISPETQYF

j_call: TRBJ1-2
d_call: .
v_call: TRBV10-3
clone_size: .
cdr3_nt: TGTGCCATCAGTGAGTCTTTAGTTATACGGGGCTATGGCTACACCTTC
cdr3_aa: CAISESLVIRGYGYTF

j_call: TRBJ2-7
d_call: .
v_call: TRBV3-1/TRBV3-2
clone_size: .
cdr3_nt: TGTGCCAGCAGCCAAGTGCAGGTTTCCTACGAGCAGTACTTC
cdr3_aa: CASSQVQVSYEQYF

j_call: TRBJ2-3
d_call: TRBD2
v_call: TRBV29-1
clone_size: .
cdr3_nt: TGCAGCGTTTCGAGCGGGAGGGCCTTTACCCCAGATACGCAGTATTTT
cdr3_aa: CSVSSGRAFTPDTQYF

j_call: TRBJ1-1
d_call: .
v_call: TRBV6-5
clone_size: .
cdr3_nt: TGTGCCAGCAGACCCGGACAATTGAACACTGAAGCTTTCTTT
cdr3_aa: CASRPGQLNTEAFF

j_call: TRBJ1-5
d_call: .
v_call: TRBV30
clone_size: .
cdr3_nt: TGTGCCTGGTCGGTAGTGGGGGCCCCCCGCTACCAGCCCCAGCATTTT
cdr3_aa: CAWSVVGAPRYQPQHF

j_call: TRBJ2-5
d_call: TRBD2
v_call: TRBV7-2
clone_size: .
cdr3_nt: TGTGCCAGCAGCCGCTTAGCGGGAGGGTACCAAGAGACCCAGTACTTC
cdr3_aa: CASSRLAGGYQETQYF

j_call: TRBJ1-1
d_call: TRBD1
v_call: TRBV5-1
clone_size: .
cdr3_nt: TGCGCCAGCAGCTTCACAGGGGGGGACACTGAAGCTTTCTTT
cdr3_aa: CASSFTGGDTEAFF

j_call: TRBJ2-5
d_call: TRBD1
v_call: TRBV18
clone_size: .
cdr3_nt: TGTGCCAGCTCACTCAGGGGGCAAGAGACCCAGTACTTC
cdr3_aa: CASSLRGQETQYF

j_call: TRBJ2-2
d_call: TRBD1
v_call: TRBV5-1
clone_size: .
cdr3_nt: TGCGCCAGCAGCTTCAATCCGGGACAGGGTCTGACCGGGGAGCTGTTTTTT
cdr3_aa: CASSFNPGQGLTGELFF

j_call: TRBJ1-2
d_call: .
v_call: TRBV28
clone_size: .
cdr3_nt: TGTGCCAGCAGTTATGGGGGGGATAACTATGGCTACACCTTC
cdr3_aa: CASSYGGDNYGYTF

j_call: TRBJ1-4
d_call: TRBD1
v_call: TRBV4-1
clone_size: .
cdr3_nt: TGCGCCAGCAGCCAACAGACAGGGACTAATGAAAAACTGTTTTTT
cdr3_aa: CASSQQTGTNEKLFF

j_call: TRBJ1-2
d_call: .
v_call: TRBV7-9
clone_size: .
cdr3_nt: TGTGCCAGCAGCTTAGGTCAGGGAACTAACTATGGCTACACCTTC
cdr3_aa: CASSLGQGTNYGYTF

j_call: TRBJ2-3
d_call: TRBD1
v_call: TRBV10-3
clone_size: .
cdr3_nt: TGTGCCATCAGTGGGGGACAGGGCACAGATACGCAGTATTTT
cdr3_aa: CAISGGQGTDTQYF

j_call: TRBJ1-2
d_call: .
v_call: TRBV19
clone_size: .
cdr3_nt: TGTGCCAGTAGTCTCCCCCGGACATCTAACTATGGCTACACCTTC
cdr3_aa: CASSLPRTSNYGYTF

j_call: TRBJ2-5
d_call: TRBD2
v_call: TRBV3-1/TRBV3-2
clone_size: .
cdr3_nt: TGTGCCAGCACCCCGACTAGCGGGGGGGAAGAGACCCAGTACTTC
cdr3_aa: CASTPTSGGEETQYF

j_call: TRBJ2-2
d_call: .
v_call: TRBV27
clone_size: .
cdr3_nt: TGTGCCAGCAGTTCTCCCCCAGGGTCCACCGGGGAGCTGTTTTTT
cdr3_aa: CASSSPPGSTGELFF

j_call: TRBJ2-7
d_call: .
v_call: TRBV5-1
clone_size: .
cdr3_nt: TGCGCCAGCAGCTTGGGGCCTTCAAGGGGCAACGAGCAGTACTTC
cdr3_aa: CASSLGPSRGNEQYF

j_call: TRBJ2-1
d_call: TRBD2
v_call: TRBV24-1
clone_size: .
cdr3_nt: TGTGCCACCAGTGACCGTACCGGGACTAGCGGGAGGATGGCTGGGGGGGCCTACAATGAGCAGTTCTTC
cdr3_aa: CATSDRTGTSGRMAGGAYNEQFF

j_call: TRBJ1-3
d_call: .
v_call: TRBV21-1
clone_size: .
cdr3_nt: TGTGCCAGCAGCAAAGGAGAGGCGGCCCGCTCTGGAAACACCATATATTTT
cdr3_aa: CASSKGEAARSGNTIYF

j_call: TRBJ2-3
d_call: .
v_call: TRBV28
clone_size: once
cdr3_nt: TGTGCCAGCAGCGGGGGGCTGGGGCAGTATTTT
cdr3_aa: CASSGGLGQYF

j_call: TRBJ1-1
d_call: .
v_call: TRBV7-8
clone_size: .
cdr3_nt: TGTGCCAGCAGCTTATTGGGGGCGACGAACACTGAAGCTTTCTTT
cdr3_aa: CASSLLGATNTEAFF

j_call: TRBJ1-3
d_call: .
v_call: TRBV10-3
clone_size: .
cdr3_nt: TGTGCCATCAGTGACAGCTCTGGAAACACCATATATTTT
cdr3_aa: CAISDSSGNTIYF

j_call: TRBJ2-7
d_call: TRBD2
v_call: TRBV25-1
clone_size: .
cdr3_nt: TGTGCCAGCAGTGTAGCGGGAGCCTCCGAGCAGTACTTC
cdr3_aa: CASSVAGASEQYF

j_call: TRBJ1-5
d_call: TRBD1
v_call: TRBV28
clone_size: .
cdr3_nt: TGTGCCAGCAGTCCGCAGTCACAGGGGAATCAGCCCCAGCATTTT
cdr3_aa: CASSPQSQGNQPQHF

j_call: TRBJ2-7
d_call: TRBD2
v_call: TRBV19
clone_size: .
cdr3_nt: TGTGCCAGTAGTATAGTTTACCCGACTAGCGGTTACGAGCAGTACTTC
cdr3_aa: CASSIVYPTSGYEQYF

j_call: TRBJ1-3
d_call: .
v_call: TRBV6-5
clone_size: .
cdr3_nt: TGTGCCAGCCGTGGAAACACCATATATTTT
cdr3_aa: CASRGNTIYF

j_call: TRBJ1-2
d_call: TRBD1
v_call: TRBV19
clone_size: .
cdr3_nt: TGTGCCAGTTCGGACAGGGTAAGGAACTATGGCTACACCTTC
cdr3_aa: CASSDRVRNYGYTF

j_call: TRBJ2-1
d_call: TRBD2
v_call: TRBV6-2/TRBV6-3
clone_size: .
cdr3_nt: TGTGCCAGCAGTTTCCTACTAGCGGAGCAGTTCTTC
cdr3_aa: CASSFLLAEQFF

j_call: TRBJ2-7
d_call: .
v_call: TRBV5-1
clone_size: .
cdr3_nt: TGCGCCAGCAGCCTTATCGGGGGGCACGAGCAGTACTTC
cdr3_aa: CASSLIGGHEQYF

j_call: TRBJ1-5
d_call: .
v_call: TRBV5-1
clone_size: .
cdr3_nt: TGCGCCAGCAGCCGGGACGGGGACACGGCCTATCAGCCCCAGCATTTT
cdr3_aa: CASSRDGDTAYQPQHF

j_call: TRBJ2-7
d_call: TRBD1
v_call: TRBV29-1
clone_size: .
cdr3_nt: TGCAGCGTTGGGACAGGACAAGCGGCCTACGAGCAGTACTTC
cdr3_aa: CSVGTGQAAYEQYF

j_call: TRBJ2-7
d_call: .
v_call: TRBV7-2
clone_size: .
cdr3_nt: TGTGCCAGCAGCTTGACTACCTACAACTACGAGCAGTACTTC
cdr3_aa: CASSLTTYNYEQYF

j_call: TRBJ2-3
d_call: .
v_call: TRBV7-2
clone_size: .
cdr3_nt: TGTGCCAGCGGGCGGGCTAGCGGCACAGATACGCAGTATTTT
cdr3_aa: CASGRASGTDTQYF

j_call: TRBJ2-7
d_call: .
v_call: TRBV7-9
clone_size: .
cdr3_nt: TGTGCCAGCAGCCCCTTGGGTACAGCTACCTACGAGCAGTACTTC
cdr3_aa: CASSPLGTATYEQYF

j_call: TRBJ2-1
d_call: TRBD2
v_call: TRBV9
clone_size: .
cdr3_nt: TGTGCCAGCAGCGAGGGACTAGAGAGTGAGCAGTTCTTC
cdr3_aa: CASSEGLESEQFF

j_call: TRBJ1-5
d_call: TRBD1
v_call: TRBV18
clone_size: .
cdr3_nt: TGTGCCAGCTCAGGACAGGGCAATCAGCCCCAGCATTTT
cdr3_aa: CASSGQGNQPQHF

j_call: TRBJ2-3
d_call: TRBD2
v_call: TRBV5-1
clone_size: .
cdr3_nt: TGCGCCAGCTTTCTAGCGGGAGCCACAGATACGCAGTATTTT
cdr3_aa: CASFLAGATDTQYF

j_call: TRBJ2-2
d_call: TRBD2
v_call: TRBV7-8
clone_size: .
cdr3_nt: TGTGCCAGCAGCTTGTTACTAGCGGGAGGCACCGGGGAGCTGTTTTTT
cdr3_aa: CASSLLLAGGTGELFF

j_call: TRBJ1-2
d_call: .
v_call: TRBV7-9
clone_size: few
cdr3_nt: TGTGCCAGCAGCTTCTCGGTGTCTAACTATGGCTACACCTTC
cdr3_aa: CASSFSVSNYGYTF

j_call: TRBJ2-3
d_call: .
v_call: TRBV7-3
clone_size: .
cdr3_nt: TGTGCCAGCAGCCCCAGGGGATCGAAAACAGATACGCAGTATTTT
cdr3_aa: CASSPRGSKTDTQYF

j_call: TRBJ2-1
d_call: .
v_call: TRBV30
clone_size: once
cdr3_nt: TGTGCCTGGAGTGTCTCGTGGGGGGACGGTAGCTCCTACAATGAGCAGTTCTTC
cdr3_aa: CAWSVSWGDGSSYNEQFF

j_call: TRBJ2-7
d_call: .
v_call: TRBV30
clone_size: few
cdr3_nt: TGTGCCTGGACAGGAGGGTTATCCTACGAGCAGTACTTC
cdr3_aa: CAWTGGLSYEQYF

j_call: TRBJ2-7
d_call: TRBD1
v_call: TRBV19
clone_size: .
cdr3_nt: TGTGCCAGTTCGGGACAGGGAAACGAGCAGTACTTC
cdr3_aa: CASSGQGNEQYF

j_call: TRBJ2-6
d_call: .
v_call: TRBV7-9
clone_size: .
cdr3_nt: TGTGCCAGCAGCTTAGCTCAATCTGGGGCCAACGTCCTGACTTTC
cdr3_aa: CASSLAQSGANVLTF

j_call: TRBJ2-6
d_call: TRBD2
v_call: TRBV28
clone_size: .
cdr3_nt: TGTGCCAGCAGCCCCTCACTAGCGGGAGTCTCCGGGGCCAACGTCCTGACTTTC
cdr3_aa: CASSPSLAGVSGANVLTF

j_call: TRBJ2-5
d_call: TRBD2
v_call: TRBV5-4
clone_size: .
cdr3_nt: TGTGCCAGCAGCTTGAAAGGGGGACTAGCAAGGACGGGGGAGACCCAGTACTTC
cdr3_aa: CASSLKGGLARTGETQYF

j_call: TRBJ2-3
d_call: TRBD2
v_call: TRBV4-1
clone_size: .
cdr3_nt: TGCGCCAGCAGCCAAGGGGGACTAGCGGCAGATACGCAGTATTTT
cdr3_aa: CASSQGGLAADTQYF

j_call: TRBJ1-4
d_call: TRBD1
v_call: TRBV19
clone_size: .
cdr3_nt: TGTGCCAGTAGGATCGGGACAGGGGGTGAAAAACTGTTTTTT
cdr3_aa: CASRIGTGGEKLFF

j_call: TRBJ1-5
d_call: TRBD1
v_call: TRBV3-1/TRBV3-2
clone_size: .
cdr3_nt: TGTGCCAGCAGCCAATTATCCGGGACAGGGGGCAATCAGCCCCAGCATTTT
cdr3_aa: CASSQLSGTGGNQPQHF

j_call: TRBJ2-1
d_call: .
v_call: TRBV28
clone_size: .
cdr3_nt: TGTGCCAGCAGTTCGGGACACTGGGAGCAGTTCTTC
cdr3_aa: CASSSGHWEQFF

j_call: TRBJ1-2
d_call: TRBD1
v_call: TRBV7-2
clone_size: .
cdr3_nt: TGTGCCAGCAGCCCAGAGACAGGGAGCTATGGCTACACCTTC
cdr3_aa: CASSPETGSYGYTF